This T cell receptor (beta chain) stems from a study of cytomegalovirus exposure and HLA in healthy donors. The wider study: The same platform used for the roughly 600 first-cohort repertoires was also used for the 130 or so validation repertoires, as a later analysis reported.

It was the roughly 130-subject validation cohort, separate from the approximately 620-subject first cohort, to which the donors belonged. Here immunoSEQ multiplex PCR was the method, and the copy in TCRdb shows in-frame clones only, minus some. The table has about 140,000 clones, almost 85% seen once. In regard to this clone: Antigen specificity is unknown.

General study results and limits: The TCR clusters that emerged in the first cohort tended, a later analysis found, to co-occur in the approximately 120 validation repertoires.

The sample was PBMCs. This receptor was taken from a woman aged 25-40 years in good health and CMV-seronegative.

For the CDR3, the DNA is TGCAGCGTTGATGCGGGGGGCACAGATACGCAGTATTTT. As protein: CSVDAGGTDTQYF. V usage is TRBV29-1 and J usage is TRBJ2-3; TRBD2 matches 7 bases. Germline-derived CDR1 and CDR2 are SQVTM and ANQGSEA. The CDR3 runs to 13 residues. The trim removed 3 bases at V and 1 base at J, leaving 1 base unmatched.